This T cell receptor beta chain came from a study of cytomegalovirus exposure and HLA in healthy donors. The CDR3 has 15 amino acids. The V end lost 3 bases, the J end lost 0 bases, and 11 bases lay between the germline ends. Per germline, CDR1 LNHDA and CDR2 SQIVND (reference sequence). Use of 60 Vbeta and 13 Jbeta primers characterized the PCR. Sequencing used immunoSEQ multiplex PCR; TCRdb keeps in-frame clones, though not all of them. The sample includes 80,000 to 100,000 clones, around 68% of them seen just once. The source is a man between 50 and 59 years old in good health and CMV-seronegative. Material for sequencing was PBMCs. V is TRBV19 and J is TRBJ1-2, with D possibly TRBD1 on 6 matching bases. In DNA form, the CDR3 reads TGTGCCAGTAGTATGTGGGGGCGGGCTAACTATGGCTACACCTTC. Translating it yields CASSMWGRANYGYTF.